Below, 4 T cell receptor beta chains from the same sample are listed, as sequenced in a study of identical twins. TCRdb reprocessed the 5' RACE reads with MiXCR, giving one entry per CDR3 protein. This sample has around 510,000 distinct CDR3 sequences, with around 15% found just once. The same sample was also studied in work on yellow fever vaccine responses in identical twins.

The sequenced sample consisted of CD4+ T cells sorted from blood. The receptors derive from a woman aged 18-29 years in good health.

A few counts support this clonotype. The chain joins TRBV6-5 to TRBJ1-1; 8 bases match TRBD1. V dropped 3 bases and J dropped 4; count of bases not matched to a gene: 7. This CDR3 region has 15 residues. The V gene's germline CDR1 is MNHEY and CDR2 SVGAGI. The CDR3 is CASSYPRGPSTEAFF. The CDR3, as DNA: TGTGCCAGCAGTTATCCCAGGGGGCCCAGCACTGAAGCTTTCTTT.

The chain joins TRBV7-8 to TRBJ2-5, with 7 bases lining up with TRBD2. Germline V gives CDR1 SGHVS, CDR2 FQNEAQ. V was pared by 7 bases and J by 5 bases, with 10 bases of the junction left unmatched. The CDR3 extends over 14 amino acids. The CDR3: CASNLGTTGETQYF. In nucleotides, the CDR3 is TGTGCCAGCAACCTTGGGACTACGGGGGAGACCCAGTACTTC.

This chain connects TRBV2 to TRBJ2-7, with D possibly being TRBD1 (6 bases). The germline V and J ends were trimmed by 5 bases and 5 bases, with 10 bases remaining between them. Germline CDR1 and CDR2: SNHLY and FYNNEI. The CDR3 is made up of 12 amino acids. The CDR3 DNA is TGTGCCAGCAGTTCCACAGGGAACGAGCAGTACTTC. It encodes CASSSTGNEQYF.

This clonotype was seen at least ten times. The chain couples TRBV29-1 to TRBJ2-1; 8 nucleotides align to TRBD2. The CDR3 covers 13 residues. Trimming removed 6 bases from V and 6 bases from J; junction bases left unmatched: 7. Germline CDR1 SQVTM, CDR2 ANQGSEA. The CDR3, as DNA: TGCAGCGTCATAGCGGGATCGGTCAATGAGCAGTTCTTC. This translates into CSVIAGSVNEQFF.